This entry lists 31 T cell receptor beta chains sequenced from one sample in a study of cytomegalovirus exposure and HLA in healthy donors. The data were produced by immunoSEQ multiplex PCR, yet TCRdb's version contains in-frame clones alone and is incomplete. The profile shows 110,000 or so clones, approximately 90% of them singletons. Source material: PBMCs. These receptors all come from a man between 18 and 29 years old in good health and CMV-seronegative.

The V and J genes are TRBV4-1 and TRBJ2-7; weak D call: TRBD1 (6 bases). V shed 0 bases and J shed 4 bases, with 13 bases lying between them. Per germline, CDR1 MGHRA and CDR2 YSYEKL. The CDR3 sequence is 15 residues long. The DNA for the CDR3 is TGCGCCAGCAGCCAAGAGGACAGTCGCGTGTACGAGCAGTACTTC. It is translated as CASSQEDSRVYEQYF.

The chain employs TRBV4-1 and TRBJ2-7, with D perhaps TRBD2 (5 bases). Germline assignment: CDR1 MGHRA and CDR2 YSYEKL. The CDR3 sequence is 16 residues long. Trimming stripped 1 base from V and 0 bases from J, with 13 bases between. The CDR3 loop is CASSQGLAYSSYEQYF. The CDR3 DNA is TGCGCCAGCAGCCAAGGTCTAGCCTATAGCTCCTACGAGCAGTACTTC.

The V and J genes are TRBV6-5 and TRBJ1-2; D is possibly TRBD1 (5 bases). The germline V and J ends were trimmed by 2 bases and 7 bases, with 17 bases remaining between them. This CDR3 contains 15 residues. Germline values: CDR1 MNHEY, CDR2 SVGAGI. CDR3 bases: TGTGCCAGCAGTTACGGGGGGACTTTGCATACTGGCTACACCTTC. Translating gives CASSYGGTLHTGYTF.

This sequence joins TRBV9 and TRBJ2-1; a weak D match, TRBD1 (6 bases). CDR1 SGDLS and CDR2 YYNGEE come from the germline V gene. Trimming cost V 4 bases and J 5 bases, with 13 bases left between them. The CDR3 runs to 14 residues. DNA of the CDR3: TGTGCCAGCAGCCCAACCACAGGGAACAATGAGCAGTTCTTC. It encodes CASSPTTGNNEQFF. The full variable domain, in which reference TRBV9 and TRBJ2-1 provide the parts outside the CDR3, is DSGVTQTPKHLITATGQRVTLRCSPRSGDLSVYWYQQSLDQGLQFLIQYYNGEERAKGNILERFSAQQFPDLHSELNLSSLELGDSALYFCASSPTTGNNEQFFGPGTRLTVL.

In its sample, this clone was seen once. The V call is TRBV7-8, the J call TRBJ1-5; no firm D call. CDR3 length equals 17 residues. CDR1 is SGHVS, CDR2 FQNEAQ, per germline. Trimming shortened V by 5 bases and J by 5 bases, and 22 bases separated the two germline ends. The CDR3: CASSGRQWEKRDQPQHF. The CDR3 region has the DNA TGTGCCAGCAGCGGACGACAATGGGAGAAACGGGATCAGCCCCAGCATTTT.

This chain uses TRBV4-1 with TRBJ1-1; D perhaps matches TRBD1 (6 bases). V was cut by 2 bases and J by 5 bases, with 18 bases left in between. Germline loops: CDR1 MGHRA, CDR2 YSYEKL. The CDR3 covers 16 residues. This CDR3 reads CASSQRQEIIRTEAFF. CDR3 DNA sequence: TGCGCCAGCAGCCAACGACAGGAAATCATAAGGACTGAAGCTTTCTTT.

The rearrangement links TRBV7-2 to TRBJ2-7; weak D call: TRBD2 (6 bases). CDR3 length: 14 residues. Germline CDR1 is SGHTA and CDR2 is FQGNSA. Trimming took off 0 bases at V and 2 bases at J, with 8 bases between the two ends. The CDR3 region is CASSLAAGPYEQYF. CDR3 DNA: TGTGCCAGCAGCTTAGCCGCGGGACCCTACGAGCAGTACTTC.

The chain has TRBV7-2 and TRBJ1-1; 8 bases agree with TRBD1. CDR1 and CDR2 (germline): SGHTA, FQGNSA. V lost 5 bases and J lost 1; bases outside the gene matches: 6. The CDR3 is 15 amino acids. CDR3 sequence (DNA): TGTGCCAGCAGCAATCGACAGGGGTCGAACACTGAAGCTTTCTTT. Translating gives CASSNRQGSNTEAFF. The complete variable domain, with remaining parts taken from reference TRBV7-2 and TRBJ1-1, reads GAGVSQSPSNKVTEKGKDVELRCDPISGHTALYWYRQSLGQGLEFLIYFQGNSAPDKSGLPSDRFSAERTGGSVSTLTIQRTQQEDSAVYLCASSNRQGSNTEAFFGQGTRLTVV.

The chain links TRBV6-5 to TRBJ1-1; tentative D call: TRBD1 (6 bases). V lost 0 bases to trimming and J lost 1 base, with 12 bases between them. Germline values: CDR1 MNHEY, CDR2 SVGAGI. The CDR3 is made up of 16 amino acids. CDR3 residues: CASSYSSGQRNTEAFF. CDR3 bases: TGTGCCAGCAGTTACTCGTCCGGACAGAGGAACACTGAAGCTTTCTTT.

The J gene is TRBJ2-3, the V gene TRBV11-2; 10 nucleotides align to TRBD1. The length of the CDR3 is 17 residues. Germline assignment: CDR1 SGHAT and CDR2 FQNNGV. V gave up 2 bases and J gave up 3 bases; unmatched junction bases: 8. CDR3 protein: CASSLTWVGQGTDTQYF. The CDR3 coding sequence is TGTGCCAGCAGCTTAACTTGGGTGGGACAGGGGACAGATACGCAGTATTTT.

This clone was recorded once. The V gene is TRBV28, the J gene TRBJ1-1; D is possibly TRBD1 (6 bases). Trimming took 11 bases from V and 3 from J, leaving 19 bases between them. CDR3 length equals 14 residues. The germline V gene encodes CDR1 MDHEN and CDR2 SYDVKM. The CDR3 DNA sequence: TGTGCCGTCGATAGGGGGTCGGCGTACACTGAAGCTTTCTTT. Translated, it gives CAVDRGSAYTEAFF. Looking up the rest from reference TRBV28 and TRBJ1-1 gives the full variable domain: DVKVTQSSRYLVKRTGEKVFLECVQDMDHENMFWYRQDPGLGLRLIYFSYDVKMKEKGDIPEGYSVSREKKERFSLILESASTNQTSMYLCAVDRGSAYTEAFFGQGTRLTVV.

The chain uses TRBV4-2 and TRBJ2-2; 8 nucleotides align to TRBD2. V was pared by 0 bases and J by 0 bases, with 6 bases of the junction left unmatched. Germline assignment: CDR1 LGHNA and CDR2 YNFKEQ. The CDR3 is 18 residues long. CDR3 amino acids: CASSQESTGGANTGELFF. In DNA form, the CDR3 reads TGTGCCAGCAGCCAAGAGTCCACGGGGGGGGCGAACACCGGGGAGCTGTTTTTT.

V and J are TRBV18 and TRBJ2-3, with a weak D call TRBD1 (6 bases). With 4 bases removed from V and 1 base from J, the gap between germline ends came to 9 bases. This CDR3 has 14 residues. Germline CDR1 reads KGHSH; CDR2 reads LQKENI. CDR3 DNA sequence: TGTGCCAGCTCACTCGAGGGGGGCACAGATACGCAGTATTTT. This translates into CASSLEGGTDTQYF.

The CDR3 spells CSADTGSEQFF. CDR3 nucleotides: TGCAGTGCTGATACCGGGTCCGAGCAGTTCTTC. The chain uses TRBV20-1 and TRBJ2-1; D is unclear. CDR1 and CDR2 (germline): DFQATT, SNEGSKA (reference sequence). The ends were cut back, 5 bases at V and 10 bases at J, with 12 bases in the middle. The CDR3 contains 11 residues.

The count of this clone is one. The chain couples TRBV21-1 to TRBJ2-7; the table's D gene call, TRBD2, was not cross checked with the DNA. TRBV21-1 is a recognized pseudogene. The CDR3 runs to 14 residues. The CDR3 DNA is TGTGCCAGTTATACGGCGGGGATGACCTACGAGCAGTACTTC. It codes for CASYTAGMTYEQYF.

The chain combines TRBV27 with TRBJ2-2; the match to TRBD2 covers 7 bases. Trimming removed 6 bases from V and 2 bases from J; junction bases left unmatched: 6. The CDR3 extends over 15 amino acids. CDR1 is MNHEY, CDR2 SMNVEV, per germline (reference sequence). The CDR3 protein is CASSWGGSNTGELFF. The CDR3 DNA is TGTGCCAGCAGCTGGGGGGGTTCAAACACCGGGGAGCTGTTTTTT.

V and J are TRBV5-5 and TRBJ2-5; possible D gene TRBD2, 6 bases. The CDR3 is 13 amino acids. Looked up from germline, CDR1 is SGHKS and CDR2 is YYEKEE (reference sequence). Trimming removed 0 bases from V and 7 bases from J, with 10 bases in between. The CDR3 reads CASSLVVGGTQYF. DNA of the CDR3: TGTGCCAGCAGCTTGGTTGTGGGGGGGACCCAGTACTTC.

The V and J genes are TRBV30 and TRBJ2-3; 11 nucleotides align to TRBD2. The V gene end was trimmed by 7 bases and the J gene end by 6 bases; junction bases not matched to a gene: 12. The CDR3 sequence is 15 residues long. CDR1 and CDR2 from the germline V gene are GTSNPN and SVGIG (reference sequence). The CDR3 DNA is TGTGCCTTGAGGGTAGCGGGGGGGCCGTTGGATACGCAGTATTTT. Its translation is CALRVAGGPLDTQYF.

The chain carries TRBV10-3 and TRBJ1-1, with D perhaps TRBD1 (6 bases). From germline, CDR1 is ENHRY and CDR2 SYGVKD. CDR3 length: 13 residues. The V and J ends lost 10 bases and 0 bases respectively, with 12 bases between them. The CDR3 DNA follows: TGTGCCACCCAGGGACACTTGAACACTGAAGCTTTCTTT. As protein: CATQGHLNTEAFF.

CDR3 region: CASSTTSGRALSYNEQFF. CDR3 in DNA: TGTGCCAGCAGCACTACTAGCGGGAGGGCCTTATCCTACAATGAGCAGTTCTTC. V gene TRBV13 combines with J gene TRBJ2-1, with 13 bases aligning to TRBD2. Germline CDR1 and CDR2: PRHDT and FYEKMQ (reference sequence). CDR3 length: 18 amino acids. The V segment lost 5 bases and the J segment 1 base; nucleotides outside the gene matches: 8.

This chain joins TRBV13 and TRBJ2-5; D gene unclear. The CDR3 runs to 14 residues. V lost 1 base, J lost 5 bases, and 11 bases lay in between. Germline V gene data show CDR1 as PRHDT and CDR2 as FYEKMQ (reference sequence). In nucleotides, the CDR3 is TGTGCCAGCAGCTTAGACAGAGCTGGGGAGACCCAGTACTTC. This encodes CASSLDRAGETQYF. The full variable domain, in which reference TRBV13 and TRBJ2-5 provide the parts outside the CDR3, is AAGVIQSPRHLIKEKRETATLKCYPIPRHDTVYWYQQGPGQDPQFLISFYEKMQSDKGSIPDRFSAQQFSDYHSELNMSSLELGDSALYFCASSLDRAGETQYFGPGTRLLVL.

The V and J genes are TRBV7-9 and TRBJ1-1; weak D call: TRBD1 (6 bases). Germline CDR1 SEHNR, CDR2 FQNEAQ (reference sequence). Trimming pared 1 base from V and 3 bases from J, leaving 9 bases between. The CDR3 loop spans 14 amino acids. The CDR3 spells CASSLVGGDTEAFF. As DNA, the CDR3 is TGTGCCAGCAGCTTAGTAGGGGGGGACACTGAAGCTTTCTTT.

CDR3 coding DNA: TGTGCCAGTGGGTCCAGGGGGCTGGGCGGCTACACCTTC. Residues: CASGSRGLGGYTF. The chain has TRBV6-5 and TRBJ1-2; the match to TRBD1 covers 8 bases. This CDR3 is built from 13 residues. Germline CDR1 reads MNHEY; CDR2 reads SVGAGI. V lost 9 bases and J lost 8; bases outside the gene matches: 11.

V and J are TRBV5-1 and TRBJ2-1; D gene unclear. The germline CDR1 and CDR2 sequences are SGHRS and YFSETQ. The germline V and J ends were trimmed by 5 bases and 3 bases, with 9 bases remaining between them. The CDR3 runs 13 residues. The CDR3 nucleotides are TGCGCCAGCAGTTCACCTAGCTACAATGAGCAGTTCTTC. Translating it yields CASSSPSYNEQFF.

V gene TRBV6-4 combines with J gene TRBJ1-1, with D possibly being TRBD1 (5 bases). CDR3 length: 13 amino acids. Trimming left V 3 bases short and J 4 bases short, with 9 bases between. The germline gives CDR1 MRHNA, CDR2 SNTAGT. The CDR3 nucleotides are TGTGCCAGCAGTGAGGGGGGAGGCACTGAAGCTTTCTTT. It is translated as CASSEGGGTEAFF.

The rearrangement uses TRBV19 and TRBJ2-7; D is possibly TRBD1 (6 bases). Germline assignment: CDR1 LNHDA and CDR2 SQIVND (reference sequence). V shed 5 bases and J shed 4 bases, with 12 bases lying between them. This CDR3 has 13 amino acids. The CDR3 region is CASSSGQGYEQYF. For the CDR3, the DNA is TGTGCCAGTAGTTCGGGACAAGGATACGAGCAGTACTTC.

This chain joins TRBV28 and TRBJ1-4; 12 bases agree with TRBD1. Germline trimming cut 6 bases from V and 10 bases from J; bases unmatched to any gene: 9. Germline-derived CDR1 and CDR2 are MDHEN and SYDVKM. CDR3 length equals 15 residues. This CDR3 is CASRGTGGEFGKLFF. CDR3 DNA: TGTGCCAGCAGAGGGACAGGGGGCGAATTCGGAAAACTGTTTTTT.

The chain joins TRBV6-5 to TRBJ2-3; tentatively, D is TRBD2 (6 bases). V lost 3 bases to trimming and J lost 0 bases, with 10 bases between them. Germline V gene data show CDR1 as MNHEY and CDR2 as SVGAGI. The length of the CDR3 is 15 residues. For the CDR3, the DNA is TGTGCCAGCAGTTATGGGGCGGGGAGCACAGATACGCAGTATTTT. Amino acid sequence: CASSYGAGSTDTQYF.

This chain links TRBV19 with TRBJ2-1; no clear D. With 6 bases removed from V and 3 bases from J, the gap between germline ends came to 12 bases. This CDR3 contains 14 residues. CDR1 is LNHDA and CDR2 is SQIVND in the germline V gene (reference sequence). The CDR3 sequence: CASRMAENYNEQFF. The DNA of the CDR3 is TGTGCCAGTAGAATGGCGGAGAACTACAATGAGCAGTTCTTC.

The chain combines TRBV27 with TRBJ1-5; TRBD1 matches at 11 bases. V lost 8 bases to trimming and J lost 5 bases; unmatched junction nucleotides: 8. There are 15 residues in the CDR3. CDR1 MNHEY and CDR2 SMNVEV come from the germline V gene (reference sequence). This CDR3 reads CASGQGAVSDQPQHF. In DNA, the CDR3 is TGTGCCAGCGGACAGGGGGCTGTGTCGGATCAGCCCCAGCATTTT.

The chain has TRBV28 and TRBJ2-3; tentatively, D is TRBD1 (6 bases). The V gene lost 1 base and the J gene lost 2 bases, with 16 bases spanning the gap. CDR1 and CDR2 (germline): MDHEN, SYDVKM. There are 17 residues in the CDR3. The CDR3 loop reads CASSLFVRDISTDTQYF. The CDR3 nucleotides read TGTGCCAGCAGTTTATTTGTTCGGGACATTTCCACAGATACGCAGTATTTT.